This TCR beta chain was profiled in a study of T cells in Graves' hyperthyroidism and ophthalmopathy. Comment on this clonotype: Its matching antigen is unknown. The junction shows a germline mismatch at one end, possibly a read error.

The study, taken as a whole, reports: Peripheral blood also featured most of the thyroid clonotypes expanded above 0.001.

What was amplified from RNA transcripts were TCR beta CDR3 regions. HTBI primers were the set used in a first-round RT-PCR of the TCR CDR3. In TCRdb, the multiplex PCR reads were re-called with MiXCR into one record per CDR3 protein. The repertoire holds roughly 740,000 distinct CDR3 sequences, with over 15% as singletons. The receptor's source is a man between 18 and 35 years old with Graves' hyperthyroidism. The sequenced sample consisted of blood.

Here the CDR3 reads CSARNLAHPSYEQCF. The CDR3, as DNA: TGCAGTGCTAGGAACCTAGCGCACCCCTCCTACGAGCAGTGCTTC. The gene calls are TRBV20-1 and TRBJ2-7, with D perhaps TRBD2 (6 bases). This CDR3 has 15 residues. The germline CDR1 and CDR2 sequences are DFQATT and SNEGSKA (reference sequence).